The 21 T cell receptor beta chains below were found in one sample sequenced in a study of shared clonotypes between healthy human individuals. TCRdb's table, derived via immunoSEQ multiplex PCR, lists solely in-frame clones and lacks some. The sample includes 2 million to 2.5 million clones, about 94% of them seen just once. Sample: naive CD4+ T cells sorted from blood. Regarding subset: CD45RA+ positively selected. These receptors were obtained from a man between 18 and 29 years old in good health.

Worth noting for this clone: Other DNA sequences from this sample encode an identical CDR3 as well. The V gene is TRBV4-1, the J gene TRBJ2-1, with 10 bases identical to TRBD1. The J segment lost 6 bases and the V segment lost 2 bases, leaving 7 bases of the junction unmatched. Looked up from germline, CDR1 is MGHRA and CDR2 is YSYEKL. This CDR3 has 16 residues. In nucleotides, the CDR3 is TGCGCCAGCAGCCAACCGGGACAGGGGCGCGGCAATGAGCAGTTCTTC. It yields the protein CASSQPGQGRGNEQFF.

This chain uses TRBV6-1 with TRBJ2-1; 8 bases agree with TRBD1. Germline loops: CDR1 MNHNS, CDR2 SASEGT. This CDR3 comprises 15 residues. Trimming removed 6 bases from V and 6 bases from J; junction bases left unmatched: 10. The CDR3 region has the DNA TGTGCCAGCAGCCCTCAGGGGGCTGTGGGCAATGAGCAGTTCTTC. Amino acids: CASSPQGAVGNEQFF.

The chain employs TRBV18 and TRBJ1-1; no firm D call. Between the trimmed V and J ends, which lost 2 bases and 6 bases, there was a span of 10 bases. In germline, CDR1 is KGHSH, CDR2 LQKENI. This CDR3 comprises 13 residues. CDR3 bases: TGTGCCAGCTCACCAAATACCCTTTCTGAAGCTTTCTTT. Translation: CASSPNTLSEAFF.

This chain uses TRBV5-1 with TRBJ2-3; 7 bases align to TRBD2. This CDR3 is 12 amino acids long. Germline V gene data show CDR1 as SGHRS and CDR2 as YFSETQ. The J segment lost 4 bases and the V segment lost 5 bases, leaving 1 base of the junction unmatched. The CDR3 spells CASRGGSDTQYF. The CDR3 DNA sequence: TGCGCCAGCAGGGGAGGGTCAGATACGCAGTATTTT.

This clone was seen once. This chain links TRBV21-1 with TRBJ2-7; the DNA was not used to check the table's D call, TRBD2. TRBV21-1 is a documented pseudogene. This CDR3 region has 20 residues. CDR3 amino acids: CASSPRGGQGTSGSDYEQYF. The CDR3 DNA reads TGTGCCAGCAGTCCCAGGGGGGGACAGGGGACTAGCGGGAGCGACTACGAGCAGTACTTC.

The chain has TRBV4-3 and TRBJ2-7; a possible D gene is TRBD2 (6 bases). CDR1 and CDR2 from the germline V gene are LGHNA and YSLEER. This CDR3 region has 14 residues. The V end was cut by 0 bases, the J end by 4 bases, with 10 bases between. The CDR3 protein is CASSQEGLGYEQYF. CDR3 nucleotide sequence: TGCGCCAGCAGCCAAGAGGGACTCGGGTACGAGCAGTACTTC.

The rearrangement links TRBV20-1 to TRBJ2-7; D is unresolved. The CDR3 consists of 11 residues. The V gene's germline CDR1 is DFQATT and CDR2 SNEGSKA (reference sequence). V lost 3 bases to trimming and J lost 2 bases, with 5 bases between them. In nucleotides, the CDR3 is TGCAGTGCTAGGGAACCCTACGAGCAGTACTTC. It encodes CSAREPYEQYF.

The chain employs TRBV30 and TRBJ1-1; 10 bases align to TRBD1. The ends lost 2 bases at V and 11 bases at J; junction bases unmatched: 14. CDR1 and CDR2 (germline): GTSNPN, SVGIG (reference sequence). This CDR3 has 15 residues. The CDR3 nucleotides are TGTGCCTGGAGTCATGGTTACACCGGGACAGGGGATGCTTTCTTT. Encoded protein: CAWSHGYTGTGDAFF.

The gene calls are TRBV5-1 and TRBJ2-3, with D tentatively TRBD2 (5 bases). Germline V gene sequence: CDR1 SGHRS, CDR2 YFSETQ. The ends were cut back, 0 bases at V and 6 bases at J, with 11 bases in the middle. The CDR3 is 14 residues long. CDR3: CASSLGGFIDTQYF. The DNA for the CDR3 is TGCGCCAGCAGCTTGGGCGGGTTCATCGATACGCAGTATTTT. The full variable domain, completed using reference TRBV5-1 and TRBJ2-3, is KAGVTQTPRYLIKTRGQQVTLSCSPISGHRSVSWYQQTPGQGLQFLFEYFSETQRNKGNFPGRFSGRQFSNSRSEMNVSTLELGDSALYLCASSLGGFIDTQYFGPGTRLTVL.

V is TRBV4-3 and J is TRBJ2-7; D gene unclear. This CDR3 contains 15 residues. The germline CDR1 and CDR2 sequences are LGHNA and YSLEER. The V end lost 2 bases, the J end lost 4 bases, and 15 bases lay between the germline ends. The CDR3 bases are TGCGCCAGCAGCCAATCTACACAAACCATTTACGAGCAGTACTTC. As protein: CASSQSTQTIYEQYF.

The chain uses TRBV6-6 and TRBJ1-1; D not certain. Trimming cost V 5 bases and J 0 bases, with 10 bases left between them. The CDR3 contains 14 residues. Germline CDR1 MNHNY, CDR2 SVGAGI (reference sequence). The chain's CDR3 is CASSIVTLNTEAFF. The DNA for the CDR3 is TGTGCCAGCAGTATCGTAACTTTGAACACTGAAGCTTTCTTT.

The chain is built from TRBV27 and TRBJ2-6, with D possibly TRBD1 on 5 matching bases. Trimming pared 6 bases from V and 0 bases from J, leaving 9 bases between. The CDR3 is made up of 15 amino acids. The germline V gene encodes CDR1 MNHEY and CDR2 SMNVEV (reference sequence). This CDR3 is CASRPGSSGANVLTF. DNA for the CDR3: TGTGCCAGCAGGCCAGGGTCCTCTGGGGCCAACGTCCTGACTTTC.

This sequence joins TRBV4-1 and TRBJ2-7; 7 nucleotides line up with TRBD1. The CDR3 totals 14 residues. Trimming at V came to 1 base and at J to 3 bases, leaving 3 bases not matched to a gene. CDR1 and CDR2 from the germline V gene are MGHRA and YSYEKL. The CDR3 loop is CASSQGQGVYEQYF. For the CDR3, the DNA is TGCGCCAGCAGCCAAGGACAGGGCGTCTACGAGCAGTACTTC.

The chain is built from TRBV10-3 and TRBJ1-2; 8 nucleotides agree with TRBD1. CDR3 size: 11 residues. CDR1 and CDR2 from the germline V gene are ENHRY and SYGVKD. V shed 10 bases, J shed 4 bases, and the junction held 2 bases outside the gene matches. CDR3 in amino acids: CASDRGYGYTF. The CDR3 DNA reads TGTGCCAGTGACAGGGGCTATGGCTACACCTTC.

This clone was detected once. The same CDR3 also results from other DNA sequences found in this sample. The V and J genes are TRBV6-5 and TRBJ1-1, with no clear D. This CDR3 is built from 14 residues. The V gene lost 0 bases and the J gene lost 0 bases, with 5 bases spanning the gap. CDR1 and CDR2 (germline): MNHEY, SVGAGI. The CDR3 nucleotides are TGTGCCAGCAGTTACTCTATCGTGAACACTGAAGCTTTCTTT. As protein: CASSYSIVNTEAFF.

The genes are TRBV5-6 and TRBJ1-6, with 11 nucleotides matching TRBD1. Losses at the gene ends were 4 bases for V and 9 bases for J; bases not matched to a gene: 3. The V gene's germline CDR1 is SGHDT and CDR2 YYEEEE. The CDR3 sequence is 14 residues long. CDR3 sequence (DNA): TGTGCCAGCAGCCTCGGACAGGGGGCTTCACCCCTCCACTTT. Its protein is CASSLGQGASPLHF.

The V call is TRBV28, the J call TRBJ2-2, with TRBD2 matching over 8 bases. Germline assignment: CDR1 MDHEN and CDR2 SYDVKM. V gave up 6 bases and J gave up 4 bases; unmatched junction bases: 7. The CDR3 loop spans 15 amino acids. For the CDR3, the DNA is TGTGCCAGCAGCTCGGGGGGGAACCCCACCGGGGAGCTGTTTTTT. Translation gives CASSSGGNPTGELFF.

For the CDR3, the DNA is TGTGCCAGCTCACCACCTGGACAGTCCCACGAGCAGTACTTC. Protein: CASSPPGQSHEQYF. The gene calls are TRBV18 and TRBJ2-7; a possible D gene is TRBD1 (6 bases). V was pared by 0 bases and J by 5 bases, with 11 bases between. The CDR3 spans 14 residues. The germline gives CDR1 KGHSH, CDR2 LQKENI. Looking up the rest from reference TRBV18 and TRBJ2-7 gives the full variable domain: NAGVMQNPRHLVRRRGQEARLRCSPMKGHSHVYWYRQLPEEGLKFMVYLQKENIIDESGMPKERFSAEFPKEGPSILRIQQVVRGDSAAYFCASSPPGQSHEQYFGPGTRLTVT.

In nucleotides, the CDR3 is TGTGCCAGCAGTACCACAGGGGGCTGGGAGACCCAGTACTTC. It encodes CASSTTGGWETQYF. This chain connects TRBV6-5 to TRBJ2-5, with TRBD1 identical over 9 bases. V was clipped by 5 bases and J by 5 bases; unmatched bases: 6. The CDR3 covers 14 residues. Germline V lookup: CDR1 MNHEY, CDR2 SVGAGI.

The chain combines TRBV30 with TRBJ2-2; 8 nucleotides agree with TRBD2. V dropped 0 bases and J dropped 0; count of bases not matched to a gene: 3. The CDR3 consists of 16 residues. CDR1 and CDR2 from the germline V gene are GTSNPN and SVGIG (reference sequence). The CDR3 here is CAWSVPGRANTGELFF. The CDR3 bases are TGTGCCTGGAGTGTACCCGGGAGGGCGAACACCGGGGAGCTGTTTTTT.

The V gene is TRBV10-3, the J gene TRBJ2-1; D remains unclear. The V and J ends lost 0 bases and 5 bases respectively, with 14 bases between them. Germline V gives CDR1 ENHRY, CDR2 SYGVKD. The CDR3 covers 16 residues. CDR3 amino acids: CAISESTIRDNNEQFF. The DNA for the CDR3 is TGTGCCATCAGTGAGTCGACAATTAGGGATAACAATGAGCAGTTCTTC.